Below are 26 T cell receptor beta chains sequenced from a single sample in a study of CD8+CD57+ T cells in acquired aplastic anemia. CDR3 and TCR beta VDJ profiling relied on a genomic DNA template. MiXCR, run by TCRdb on the reads, gives a single entry per CDR3 protein. The profile shows 86,000 or so distinct CDR3 sequences, over 35% of them singletons. The sequenced sample was sorted CD4+, CD8+, or CD8+CD57+ T cells (not recorded which) from PBMCs. These receptors all stem from a human donor in good health, serving as a control.

This clonotype has only one observation. The chain employs TRBV10-3 and TRBJ1-2; no reliable D call. The germline V gene has CDR1 ENHRY and CDR2 SYGVKD. CDR3 length: 14 amino acids. V dropped 8 bases and J dropped 0 bases, with 13 bases sitting between them. The CDR3 DNA reads TGTGCCATCCAGGAGGATTCCGCTAACTATGGCTACACCTTC. The encoded protein is CAIQEDSANYGYTF.

The chain combines TRBV10-2 with TRBJ2-5; 8 bases are shared with TRBD1. There are 16 residues in the CDR3. Germline-derived CDR1 and CDR2 are WSHSY and SAAADI. The J segment lost 5 bases and the V segment lost 8 bases, leaving 16 bases of the junction unmatched. The CDR3 loop is CASGGQGDGGAETQYF. The CDR3 DNA sequence: TGCGCCAGCGGCGGACAGGGCGACGGTGGGGCCGAGACCCAGTACTTC.

This clonotype was seen at least ten times. The chain joins TRBV15 to TRBJ2-5, with TRBD2 matching over 13 bases. J gave up 4 bases and V 5 bases, and 7 bases lay outside the gene matches. The CDR3 is 16 residues long. In germline, CDR1 is LNHNV, CDR2 YYDKDF (reference sequence). The CDR3: CATSPRTSGSGETQYF. For the CDR3, the DNA is TGTGCCACCAGCCCCCGGACTAGCGGGAGTGGAGAGACCCAGTACTTC.

The sample holds many counts of this clonotype. This chain joins TRBV20-1 and TRBJ2-3; D possibly corresponds to TRBD2 (6 bases). The V gene's germline CDR1 is DFQATT and CDR2 SNEGSKA (reference sequence). The CDR3 runs to 15 residues. Trimming stripped 5 bases from V and 0 bases from J, with 15 bases between. CDR3 DNA sequence: TGCAGTGCTGATCCAAGCGGGCAAAGCACAGATACGCAGTATTTT. Translation: CSADPSGQSTDTQYF.

The rearrangement uses TRBV24-1 and TRBJ2-3; maybe TRBD2 (5 bases). The CDR3 runs 14 residues. V was cut by 5 bases and J by 1 base, with 9 bases left in between. Germline lookup yields CDR1 KGHDR and CDR2 SFDVKD. CDR3 nucleotides: TGTGCCACCAGTGGGCTAGCCGGCACAGATACGCAGTATTTT. It codes for CATSGLAGTDTQYF.

V and J are TRBV25-1 and TRBJ2-3; 7 nucleotides agree with TRBD2. Per the germline V gene, CDR1 is MGHDK and CDR2 is SYGVNS. CDR3 length equals 19 residues. J lost 0 bases, V lost 4 bases, and 16 bases had no gene match. In nucleotides, the CDR3 is TGTGCCAGCAGTGCCCTAGCGGCAACGGGCTTTTCTAGCACAGATACGCAGTATTTT. Residues: CASSALAATGFSSTDTQYF. The variable domain in full, completed from reference TRBV25-1 and TRBJ2-3, reads EADIYQTPRYLVIGTGKKITLECSQTMGHDKMYWYQQDPGMELHLIHYSYGVNSTEKGDLSSESTVSRIRTEHFPLTLESARPSHTSQYLCASSALAATGFSSTDTQYFGPGTRLTVL.

In nucleotides, the CDR3 is TGCAGTGCTAGCGGGGCCTACGAGCAGTACTTC. Translating gives CSASGAYEQYF. The chain uses TRBV20-1 and TRBJ2-7; possible D gene TRBD2, 5 bases. Looked up from germline, CDR1 is DFQATT and CDR2 is SNEGSKA (reference sequence). The length of the CDR3 is 11 residues. V lost 3 bases to trimming and J lost 2 bases, with 5 bases between them.

As concerns this clonotype: A much larger clone differs from this one at a single base, so this may be a read error. The chain couples TRBV4-1 to TRBJ1-2; D is perhaps TRBD1 (6 bases). The CDR3 contains 15 residues. Germline V gene lookup returns CDR1 MGHRA and CDR2 YSYEKL. As DNA, the CDR3 is TGCGCCAGCAGCCAAGATCCCCAGGGGAGCTATGGCTACGCCTTC. It is translated as CASSQDPQGSYGYAF.

Notes on this clonotype: A read error may explain this, as a much larger clone is one base away. The chain has TRBV13 and TRBJ2-7; D perhaps matches TRBD2 (6 bases). In germline, CDR1 is PRHDT, CDR2 FYEKMQ (reference sequence). The CDR3 has 15 residues. The CDR3 reads CARSLRRESLDEQYF. CDR3 sequence (DNA): TGTGCCCGCAGCCTTAGACGGGAGTCCTTGGACGAGCAGTACTTC.

The gene calls are TRBV29-1 and TRBJ2-7, with D uncertain. V lost 4 bases and J lost 2, with 12 bases in between. The length of the CDR3 is 13 residues. Germline loops: CDR1 SQVTM, CDR2 ANQGSEA. In DNA form, the CDR3 reads TGCAGCGTTGCTAGGGATCTTCCCTACGAGCAGTACTTC. It encodes CSVARDLPYEQYF.

The chain is built from TRBV15 and TRBJ2-3; TRBD1 is a possible D gene (6 bases). Germline-derived CDR1 and CDR2 are LNHNV and YYDKDF (reference sequence). This CDR3 comprises 14 residues. V shed 0 bases and J shed 4 bases, with 8 bases lying between them. CDR3 bases: TGTGCCACCAGCAGAGATAGGGGGTCAGATACGCAGTATTTT. Protein product: CATSRDRGSDTQYF.

The rearrangement uses TRBV29-1 and TRBJ1-1; D gene unclear. V lost 3 bases to trimming and J lost 1 base, with 9 bases between them. This CDR3 has 13 amino acids. The germline CDR1 and CDR2 sequences are SQVTM and ANQGSEA. CDR3 residues: CSVDGQTNTEAFF. The CDR3 bases are TGCAGCGTTGATGGGCAAACGAACACTGAAGCTTTCTTT.

V usage is TRBV4-1 and J usage is TRBJ1-3, with 8 nucleotides matching TRBD1. V shed 2 bases, J shed 3 bases, and the junction held 6 bases outside the gene matches. The CDR3 length is 16 residues. CDR1 and CDR2 (germline): MGHRA, YSYEKL. The CDR3 DNA reads TGCGCCAGCAGCCAATATGCAGGGGGCGGTGGAAACACCATATATTTT. Translated, it gives CASSQYAGGGGNTIYF.

The CDR3 sequence is CASTRHPGNTIYF. The DNA for the CDR3 is TGTGCCAGTACCCGCCACCCTGGAAACACCATATATTTT. The chain joins TRBV19 to TRBJ1-3; D remains unclear. The V gene lost 7 bases and the J gene lost 2 bases, with 9 bases spanning the gap. The CDR3 runs to 13 residues. Germline lookup yields CDR1 LNHDA and CDR2 SQIVND (reference sequence).

At least ten counts were recorded for this clonotype. This rearrangement joins TRBV2 to TRBJ1-1, with a tentative D call TRBD1 (5 bases). The germline V and J ends were trimmed by 9 bases and 3 bases, with 11 bases remaining between them. In germline, CDR1 is SNHLY, CDR2 FYNNEI. This CDR3 has 12 amino acids. The CDR3: CARGGLHTEAFF. CDR3 nucleotides: TGTGCCAGGGGGGGGTTGCACACTGAAGCTTTCTTT.

The chain has TRBV2 and TRBJ1-2; the match to TRBD1 covers 7 bases. After removal of 6 bases from V and 8 bases from J, the junction contained 9 bases not matched to a gene. The germline CDR1 and CDR2 sequences are SNHLY and FYNNEI. The CDR3 runs to 13 residues. The CDR3 is CASRDDRAGGYTF. DNA for the CDR3: TGTGCCAGCAGAGACGACAGGGCGGGCGGCTACACCTTC.

This chain connects TRBV2 to TRBJ1-5; D gene ambiguous. Germline V gives CDR1 SNHLY, CDR2 FYNNEI. This CDR3 has 13 amino acids. The germline V and J ends were trimmed by 1 base and 6 bases, with 7 bases remaining between them. The chain's CDR3 is CASSEGVGQPQHF. The CDR3 DNA is TGTGCCAGCAGTGAAGGGGTTGGTCAGCCCCAGCATTTT.

This clonotype occurred once. This chain links TRBV30 with TRBJ1-1; no firm D call. The CDR3 has 14 amino acids. Germline V lookup: CDR1 GTSNPN, CDR2 SVGIG (reference sequence). V was pared by 1 base and J by 6 bases, with 15 bases between. The CDR3 region has the DNA TGTGCCTGGAGTGCCCCCGTCCCTTACGCTGAAGCTTTCTTT. This translates into CAWSAPVPYAEAFF.

The count of this clonotype is one. The J gene is TRBJ1-6, the V gene TRBV10-3; TRBD1 aligns across 7 bases. The CDR3 consists of 14 residues. V dropped 10 bases and J dropped 14; count of bases not matched to a gene: 17. Germline V gene sequence: CDR1 ENHRY, CDR2 SYGVKD. DNA for the CDR3: TGTGCCACTCTACAGGGACAGCGGTTCGAGGCCCTCCACTTT. It specifies CATLQGQRFEALHF.

This clonotype showed up many times. The junction does not match germline at one end; this may be a read error. The chain carries TRBV29-1 and TRBJ1-1; perhaps TRBD1 as D (6 bases). Germline V gene data show CDR1 as SQVTM and CDR2 as ANQGSEA. The CDR3 extends over 12 amino acids. The CDR3 sequence: CSIEGGAARAFF. The CDR3 coding sequence is TGCAGCATTGAGGGGGGGGCGGCCCGAGCTTTCTTT.

This clonotype was counted ten times or more. This chain joins TRBV25-1 and TRBJ2-3; 9 bases align to TRBD2. V shed 6 bases, J shed 2 bases, and the junction held 9 bases outside the gene matches. Germline CDR1 is MGHDK and CDR2 is SYGVNS. The CDR3 is 16 residues long. The CDR3 spells CASSRQAGGVTDTQYF. The CDR3 DNA is TGTGCCAGCAGCCGACAGGCGGGAGGGGTCACAGATACGCAGTATTTT.

The table lists this clonotype with many counts. The chain combines TRBV3-1 with TRBJ1-2; no firm D call. In germline, CDR1 is LGHDT, CDR2 YNNKEL (reference sequence). The V and J ends lost 0 bases and 8 bases respectively, with 7 bases between them. This CDR3 has 12 amino acids. CDR3 residues: CASSQEGKGYTF. Written as DNA, the CDR3 is TGTGCCAGCAGCCAAGAGGGCAAGGGCTACACCTTC.

Points on this clonotype: The conserved phenylalanine or tryptophan normally closing the CDR3 is absent here, so this likely arose from a read error. The rearrangement links TRBV9 to TRBJ1-2; D is uncertain. This CDR3 is 12 amino acids long. CDR1 and CDR2 (germline): SGDLS, YYNGEE. V shed 5 bases and J shed 7 bases, with 12 bases lying between them. The CDR3 loop is CASSPPTGGYTL. The CDR3 DNA is TGTGCCAGCAGTCCCCCGACCGGTGGCTACACCCTC.

This clonotype was counted between two and nine times. The rearrangement joins TRBV25-1 to TRBJ1-2; D remains unclear. CDR1 and CDR2 (germline): MGHDK, SYGVNS. The CDR3 has 14 residues. The V and J ends lost 1 base and 0 bases respectively, with 6 bases between them. The CDR3 sequence is CASSESVANYGYTF. CDR3 nucleotide sequence: TGTGCCAGCAGTGAATCTGTAGCTAACTATGGCTACACCTTC.

This clonotype was recorded many times. The rearrangement links TRBV12-3 or TRBV12-4 to TRBJ1-6; D may be TRBD1 (6 bases). The CDR3 loop spans 12 amino acids. Between the trimmed V and J ends, which lost 7 bases and 15 bases, there was a span of 16 bases. The CDR3 bases are TGTGCCAGCAAAAAATCGGACAGATTCCTCCACTTT. Translating gives CASKKSDRFLHF.

This chain links TRBV24-1 with TRBJ2-2; no firm D call. Looked up from germline, CDR1 is KGHDR and CDR2 is SFDVKD. The V and J ends lost 5 bases and 6 bases respectively, with 9 bases between them. The CDR3 is 13 amino acids. The CDR3 DNA reads as TGTGCCACCAGTGTTTCCGCCTCCGGGGAGCTGTTTTTT. As protein: CATSVSASGELFF.